The 18 T cell receptor beta chains below were found in one sample sequenced in a study of graft-versus-host responses after intestinal transplantation. TCRdb's table, derived via immunoSEQ multiplex PCR, lists solely in-frame clones and lacks some. The sample holds 3,500 to 4,500 clones, about a fifth seen once. Sequences were derived from alloreactive CD4+ T cells from a mixed lymphocyte reaction culture, sampled before transplantation. Subset here: CFSE-low proliferating T cells sorted from roughly six-day pre-transplant mixed lymphocyte reaction (GvH or HvG direction). These receptors were obtained from a human patient who was an organ donor for intestinal transplantation.

The V and J genes are TRBV7-9 and TRBJ1-2; 9 nucleotides agree with TRBD1. CDR1 SEHNR and CDR2 FQNEAQ come from the germline V gene (reference sequence). The CDR3 is made up of 15 amino acids. The V and J ends lost 1 base and 6 bases, in that order; junction bases with no gene match: 6. CDR3 protein: CASSLEQGAYNGYTF. CDR3 nucleotide sequence: TGTGCCAGCAGCTTAGAACAGGGGGCGTATAATGGCTACACCTTC.

By share, this clone counts as medium-sized. The V call is TRBV7-8, the J call TRBJ1-1; TRBD1 is a possible D gene (6 bases). There are 15 residues in the CDR3. V was pared by 1 base and J by 5 bases, with 14 bases between. Germline loops: CDR1 SGHVS, CDR2 FQNEAQ. The CDR3 region has the DNA TGTGCCAGCAGCTTAGTGGGGGGGCGCCTAACTGAAGCTTTCTTT. Its translation: CASSLVGGRLTEAFF. Looking up the rest from reference TRBV7-8 and TRBJ1-1 gives the full variable domain: GAGVSQSPRYKVAKRGQDVALRCDPISGHVSLFWYQQALGQGPEFLTYFQNEAQLDKSGLPSDRFFAERPEGSVSTLKIQRTQQEDSAVYLCASSLVGGRLTEAFFGQGTRLTVV.

This clone is classed as medium-sized. J is TRBJ2-1 and V is TRBV6-5; 10 bases match TRBD1. Germline-derived CDR1 and CDR2 are MNHEY and SVGAGI. V was pared by 4 bases and J by 4 bases, with 4 bases of the junction left unmatched. This CDR3 is 15 amino acids long. The CDR3 is CASSWGQGSYNEQFF. The CDR3 DNA is TGTGCCAGCAGTTGGGGACAGGGGTCTTACAATGAGCAGTTCTTC.

This clone is medium-sized by share. The chain uses TRBV15 and TRBJ2-1, with D possibly matching TRBD2 (5 bases). The CDR3 covers 13 residues. Deletions cut 3 bases from V and 9 bases from J, with 12 bases between. Per germline, CDR1 LNHNV and CDR2 YYDKDF (reference sequence). CDR3 coding DNA: TGTGCCACCAGCAGTCCTTTCGGAGGTGAGCAGTTCTTC. This encodes CATSSPFGGEQFF.

The chain couples TRBV7-2 to TRBJ1-4, with D maybe TRBD1 (5 bases). The CDR3 extends over 15 amino acids. CDR1 is SGHTA and CDR2 is FQGNSA in the germline V gene. Trimming pared 5 bases from V and 3 bases from J, leaving 13 bases between. The CDR3 nucleotides read TGTGCCAGCAGCGACCCGGGGGTGGCTAATGAAAAACTGTTTTTT. This translates into CASSDPGVANEKLFF.

V is TRBV29-1 and J is TRBJ1-5, with D perhaps TRBD1 (5 bases). Germline V gene lookup returns CDR1 SQVTM and CDR2 ANQGSEA. The CDR3 totals 13 residues. The ends were cut back, 4 bases at V and 2 bases at J, with 9 bases in the middle. The CDR3 nucleotides read TGCAGCGTTGCGGGGGGAGGCAATCAGCCCCAGCATTTT. Amino acid sequence: CSVAGGGNQPQHF.

This clone was counted between two and nine times. The chain uses TRBV11-2 and TRBJ1-1; TRBD1 matches at 9 bases. The germline V gene has CDR1 SGHAT and CDR2 FQNNGV. J gave up 4 bases and V 0 bases, and 9 bases lay outside the gene matches. The length of the CDR3 is 17 residues. The chain's CDR3 is CASSLDRTGAVSTEAFF. The CDR3 region has the DNA TGTGCCAGCAGCTTAGATCGGACAGGGGCAGTAAGCACTGAAGCTTTCTTT.

This clone was picked up a small number of times. The gene calls are TRBV7-2 and TRBJ2-2, with 9 bases matching TRBD1. This CDR3 has 16 residues. V trimming: 2 bases; J trimming: 7 bases; junction bases outside the gene matches: 8. Germline CDR1 reads SGHTA; CDR2 reads FQGNSA. Here the CDR3 DNA reads TGTGCCAGCAGCTTACCCGGACAGGGGTCGATCGGGGAGCTGTTTTTT. Amino acids: CASSLPGQGSIGELFF.

In its sample, this clone ranks as medium-sized (0.01 to 0.1%). V and J are TRBV11-2 and TRBJ2-7; no clear D gene. V dropped 3 bases and J dropped 0 bases, with 12 bases sitting between them. The germline V gene has CDR1 SGHAT and CDR2 FQNNGV. The CDR3 contains 15 residues. DNA for the CDR3: TGTGCCAGCAGCTTCACCGCAGGAAGCTCCTACGAGCAGTACGTC. It yields the protein CASSFTAGSSYEQYV.

This clone has only a few counts. The rearrangement links TRBV7-2 to TRBJ1-2, with 11 positions matching TRBD1. V trimming: 1 base; J trimming: 6 bases; junction bases outside the gene matches: 7. The CDR3 consists of 16 residues. The germline gives CDR1 SGHTA, CDR2 FQGNSA. CDR3 protein: CASSLEWTGQGDGYTF. Here the CDR3 DNA reads TGTGCCAGCAGCTTAGAATGGACGGGACAGGGGGATGGCTACACCTTC.

The chain uses TRBV6-4 and TRBJ1-2; D gene ambiguous. The CDR3 is made up of 13 amino acids. The germline V gene has CDR1 MRHNA and CDR2 SNTAGT. The ends were cut back, 6 bases at V and 5 bases at J, with 13 bases in the middle. The CDR3 loop reads CASSPGGEYGYTF. The CDR3 DNA sequence: TGTGCCAGCAGCCCGGGCGGGGAATATGGCTACACCTTC.

The chain employs TRBV28 and TRBJ1-2, with TRBD1 identical over 7 bases. CDR3 length: 13 residues. Germline CDR1 MDHEN, CDR2 SYDVKM. J was trimmed by 5 bases and V by 5 bases; bases with no gene match: 5. The CDR3 reads CASSDRAGYGYTF. Here the CDR3 DNA reads TGTGCCAGCAGTGACAGGGCGGGGTATGGCTACACCTTC.

The chain uses TRBV7-2 and TRBJ2-2, with 7 bases matching TRBD1. Germline CDR1 and CDR2: SGHTA and FQGNSA. This CDR3 is 15 amino acids long. V shed 1 base and J 7 bases; nucleotides not matched to a gene: 6. As DNA, the CDR3 is TGTGCCAGCAGCTTAGACAGGGGCGGTCTCGGGGAGCTGTTTTTT. Translating gives CASSLDRGGLGELFF.

This clone was counted a few times. CDR3 bases: TGTGCCAGCAGCTCGGGGGTTTCACCCCTCCACTTT. Protein sequence: CASSSGVSPLHF. This sequence joins TRBV7-2 and TRBJ1-6, with D maybe TRBD1 (5 bases). The CDR3 is 12 amino acids. V lost 4 bases and J lost 9, with 7 bases in between. CDR1 and CDR2 (germline): SGHTA, FQGNSA.

The chain is built from TRBV2 and TRBJ2-5, with TRBD2 identical over 7 bases. CDR1 is SNHLY, CDR2 FYNNEI, per germline. With V trimmed by 3 bases and J by 2 bases, 9 bases remained unmatched. The CDR3 sequence is 16 residues long. The CDR3 protein is CASSDALSSGQETQYF. The DNA of the CDR3 is TGTGCCAGCAGTGATGCTTTGTCTAGCGGACAAGAGACCCAGTACTTC.

Here the CDR3 reads CASSLFWGGGELFF. The CDR3, as DNA: TGTGCCAGCAGTTTATTTTGGGGGGGCGGGGAGCTGTTTTTT. The rearrangement joins TRBV27 to TRBJ2-2; 7 positions match TRBD2. V gave up 1 base and J gave up 7 bases; unmatched junction bases: 3. Germline V gene sequence: CDR1 MNHEY, CDR2 SMNVEV (reference sequence). The CDR3 is 14 residues long.

This chain connects TRBV2 to TRBJ1-4, with D possibly being TRBD1 (6 bases). Between the trimmed V and J ends, which lost 5 bases and 8 bases, there was a span of 12 bases. Germline V lookup: CDR1 SNHLY, CDR2 FYNNEI. The CDR3 sequence is 13 residues long. CDR3 in amino acids: CASSFWDTEKLFF. CDR3 nucleotides: TGTGCCAGCAGTTTTTGGGACACGGAAAAACTGTTTTTT.

The chain has TRBV4-3 and TRBJ2-1; a possible D gene is TRBD1 (6 bases). Germline assignment: CDR1 LGHNA and CDR2 YSLEER. V dropped 0 bases and J dropped 4 bases, with 10 bases sitting between them. The CDR3 has 15 amino acids. CDR3 coding DNA: TGCGCCAGCAGCCAAGACAGGGGAACGTACAATGAGCAGTTCTTC. Translated: CASSQDRGTYNEQFF.